The clone carrying this TCR beta chain was counted once. Germline trimming cut 4 bases from V and 3 bases from J; bases unmatched to any gene: 6. CDR3 length: 14 amino acids. Germline V CDR1 and CDR2: KGHSH, LQKENI. The entry originates in a study of technical replicates of blood from a handful of donors. Using immunoSEQ multiplex PCR, the repertoire was profiled, and TCRdb retains in-frame clones only, with some absent. The profile shows under 95,000 clones, roughly 90% of them singletons. The sample consisted of T cells isolated from PBMCs. V gene TRBV18 combines with J gene TRBJ2-7; 7 bases map to TRBD1. This sequence was found in a human donor in good health. The CDR3 spells CASSLARDSYEQYF. CDR3 coding DNA: TGTGCCAGCTCACTGGCCCGGGACAGCTACGAGCAGTACTTC.